Listed here are 22 T cell receptor beta chains from one sample, sequenced in a study of T cell responses to AZD1222 COVID-19 vaccine. Using immunoSEQ multiplex PCR, the repertoire was profiled, and TCRdb retains in-frame clones only, with some absent. The sample shows just under 100,000 clones, approximately 90% of them seen only once. Sequences were derived from peripheral blood, sampled on day 0 of AZD1222 vaccination. These receptor sequences come from an adult in good health.

The V gene is TRBV5-1, the J gene TRBJ1-5; weak D call: TRBD1 (5 bases). Germline V CDR1 and CDR2: SGHRS, YFSETQ. The CDR3 has 15 residues. V was shortened by 1 base and J by 1 base, with 9 bases between the two germline ends. CDR3 sequence (DNA): TGCGCCAGCAGCTTGTTGTCAGGGAGCAATCAGCCCCAGCATTTT. Its translation: CASSLLSGSNQPQHF.

The CDR3 DNA sequence: TGTGCCAGCAGCCAGCCGGGACAGCGTCAAGAGACCCAGTACTTC. It translates to CASSQPGQRQETQYF. V is TRBV5-4 and J is TRBJ2-5, with 7 bases lining up with TRBD1. The J segment lost 2 bases and the V segment lost 4 bases, leaving 8 bases of the junction unmatched. CDR1 is SGHNT, CDR2 YYREEE, per germline (reference sequence). The CDR3 totals 15 residues.

V is TRBV28 and J is TRBJ1-4; tentatively, D is TRBD1 (6 bases). V shed 4 bases and J shed 8 bases, with 17 bases lying between them. Germline loops: CDR1 MDHEN, CDR2 SYDVKM. The length of the CDR3 is 15 residues. CDR3 bases: TGTGCCAGCAGTTCGCCGGACAGTCGTTGGGAAAAACTGTTTTTT. Protein sequence: CASSSPDSRWEKLFF.

The V and J genes are TRBV4-1 and TRBJ2-7, with D perhaps given as TRBD1 or TRBD2 (5 bases each). Trimming stripped 1 base from V and 3 bases from J, with 13 bases between. Germline V lookup: CDR1 MGHRA, CDR2 YSYEKL. The CDR3 is made up of 15 amino acids. This chain's CDR3 is CASSQVEPGGYEQYF. The CDR3 DNA is TGCGCCAGCAGCCAAGTGGAGCCTGGGGGCTACGAGCAGTACTTC.

In nucleotides, the CDR3 is TGTGCCAGCAGTGAAACGGGTTATGGCTACACCTTC. This encodes CASSETGYGYTF. The chain joins TRBV6-1 to TRBJ1-2; D is uncertain. The CDR3 is 12 residues long. The ends were cut back, 2 bases at V and 5 bases at J, with 6 bases in the middle. Per germline, CDR1 MNHNS and CDR2 SASEGT.

The rearrangement joins TRBV12-3 or TRBV12-4 to TRBJ1-1; the D gene is possibly TRBD1 (6 bases). The V end was cut by 5 bases, the J end by 7 bases, with 14 bases between. CDR3 size: 13 residues. The CDR3 nucleotides are TGTGCCAGCAGTAACAGACAGGCTGGTGAAGCTTTCTTT. Translated: CASSNRQAGEAFF.

The chain uses TRBV30 and TRBJ2-5; D is uncertain. CDR1 is GTSNPN, CDR2 SVGIG, per germline (reference sequence). This CDR3 is 15 amino acids long. V was trimmed by 0 bases and J by 2 bases, leaving 13 bases between them. Here the CDR3 DNA reads TGTGCCTGGAGTGTATCTCCGGCACCGCAAGAGACCCAGTACTTC. This translates into CAWSVSPAPQETQYF. The whole variable domain, filled in from reference TRBV30 and TRBJ2-5, reads SQTIHQWPATLVQPVGSPLSLECTVEGTSNPNLYWYRQAAGRGLQLLFYSVGIGQISSEVPQNLSASRPQDRQFILSSKKLLLSDSGFYLCAWSVSPAPQETQYFGPGTRLLVL.

V and J are TRBV2 and TRBJ1-2; tentatively, D is TRBD1 (6 bases). The germline V and J ends were trimmed by 6 bases and 8 bases, with 16 bases remaining between them. Germline V gene sequence: CDR1 SNHLY, CDR2 FYNNEI. This CDR3 has 13 amino acids. CDR3 sequence: CASRERTAEGYTF. The CDR3, as DNA: TGTGCCAGCAGAGAGCGGACAGCTGAAGGCTACACCTTC. The complete variable domain, with remaining parts taken from reference TRBV2 and TRBJ1-2, reads EPEVTQTPSHQVTQMGQEVILRCVPISNHLYFYWYRQILGQKVEFLVSFYNNEISEKSEIFDDQFSVERPDGSNFTLKIRSTKLEDSAMYFCASRERTAEGYTFGSGTRLTVV.

This chain connects TRBV5-1 to TRBJ1-2; D perhaps matches TRBD1 (6 bases). The germline gives CDR1 SGHRS, CDR2 YFSETQ. The ends were cut back, 0 bases at V and 2 bases at J, with 11 bases in the middle. This CDR3 comprises 15 residues. As DNA, the CDR3 is TGCGCCAGCAGCTTGGGTTCAGGGGTCAACTATGGCTACACCTTC. As protein: CASSLGSGVNYGYTF.

This chain connects TRBV18 to TRBJ2-1; D perhaps matches TRBD1 (6 bases). V gave up 4 bases and J gave up 0 bases, with 13 bases separating them. CDR3 length: 16 residues. The germline V gene has CDR1 KGHSH and CDR2 LQKENI. CDR3 bases: TGTGCCAGCTCACTTGGGACACCGAGCTCCTACAATGAGCAGTTCTTC. Protein product: CASSLGTPSSYNEQFF. Variable domain in full (rest from reference TRBV18 and TRBJ2-1): NAGVMQNPRHLVRRRGQEARLRCSPMKGHSHVYWYRQLPEEGLKFMVYLQKENIIDESGMPKERFSAEFPKEGPSILRIQQVVRGDSAAYFCASSLGTPSSYNEQFFGPGTRLTVL.

The J gene is TRBJ1-3, the V gene TRBV3-1 (or the pseudogene TRBV3-2); D gene ambiguous. The CDR3 sequence is 14 residues long. Germline V gene data show CDR1 as LGHDT and CDR2 as YNNKEL (reference sequence). The V end was cut by 1 base, the J end by 7 bases, with 11 bases between. The CDR3 reads CASSQGYTANTIYF. The CDR3, as DNA: TGTGCCAGCAGCCAAGGGTATACAGCGAACACCATATATTTT.

This chain connects TRBV19 to TRBJ1-1, with D perhaps TRBD1 (5 bases). From germline, CDR1 is LNHDA and CDR2 SQIVND (reference sequence). V lost 6 bases to trimming and J lost 2 bases, with 13 bases between them. The CDR3 consists of 14 residues. The CDR3 spells CASSQQGLNTEAFF. DNA for the CDR3: TGTGCCAGTAGCCAGCAGGGTCTTAACACTGAAGCTTTCTTT.

The chain joins TRBV2 to TRBJ1-2, with a possible D match to TRBD1 (6 bases). Trimming removed 0 bases from V and 2 bases from J, with 10 bases in between. This CDR3 is 15 amino acids long. Germline loops: CDR1 SNHLY, CDR2 FYNNEI. Written as DNA, the CDR3 is TGTGCCAGCAGTGAAGCGCTTGGACAGAACTATGGCTACACCTTC. Translating it yields CASSEALGQNYGYTF.

The chain combines TRBV6-5 with TRBJ2-3; D remains ambiguous. V was shortened by 7 bases and J by 2 bases, with 10 bases between the two germline ends. Per the germline V gene, CDR1 is MNHEY and CDR2 is SVGAGI. The CDR3 runs to 13 residues. CDR3 DNA sequence: TGTGCCAGCAAGTTGCTTTCCACAGATACGCAGTATTTT. Protein: CASKLLSTDTQYF.

This clone has only one observation. This rearrangement joins TRBV6-2 or TRBV6-3 to TRBJ1-1, with 7 bases aligning to TRBD1. Germline loops: CDR1 MNHEY, CDR2 SVGEGT. Germline trimming cut 0 bases from V and 1 base from J; bases unmatched to any gene: 8. This CDR3 has 17 amino acids. CDR3 in DNA: TGTGCCAGCAGTTACTCGAGGGACAGAAAGCAGAACACTGAAGCTTTCTTT. As protein: CASSYSRDRKQNTEAFF.

This chain connects TRBV6-5 to TRBJ1-6; D is perhaps TRBD1 (5 bases). The CDR3 is 13 residues long. Germline values: CDR1 MNHEY, CDR2 SVGAGI. Trimming took off 8 bases at V and 5 bases at J, with 10 bases between the two ends. CDR3 in amino acids: CASGRGNNSPLHF. The DNA for the CDR3 is TGTGCCAGCGGGAGGGGAAATAATTCACCCCTCCACTTT.

This clone has more than one count but fewer than ten. The genes are TRBV6-1 and TRBJ2-2; 7 bases agree with TRBD2. The length of the CDR3 is 15 residues. The germline V gene has CDR1 MNHNS and CDR2 SASEGT. V lost 0 bases to trimming and J lost 4 bases; unmatched junction nucleotides: 2. Written as DNA, the CDR3 is TGTGCCAGCAGTGAAGCGCTAGCGGCCACCGGGGAGCTGTTTTTT. Translating gives CASSEALAATGELFF.

The genes are TRBV5-1 and TRBJ2-5; no reliable D call. In germline, CDR1 is SGHRS, CDR2 YFSETQ. The CDR3 has 14 residues. V was clipped by 2 bases and J by 4 bases, with 12 bases between them. CDR3 in amino acids: CASSFNHAAETQYF. The CDR3 DNA sequence: TGCGCCAGCAGCTTTAACCACGCCGCAGAGACCCAGTACTTC.

This clone was seen once. The V gene is TRBV21-1, the J gene TRBJ1-5. TRBV21-1 is marked as a pseudogene. This CDR3 has 16 residues. The CDR3 DNA sequence: TGTGCCAGCAGCAACTGGTTCGTGGATAGCAATCAGCCCCAGCATTTT. Protein: CASSNWFVDSNQPQHF.

The rearrangement joins TRBV4-2 to TRBJ1-2; D perhaps matches TRBD1 (6 bases). Germline CDR1 reads LGHNA; CDR2 reads YNFKEQ. The CDR3 is 13 residues long. Trimming took 1 base from V and 7 from J, leaving 10 bases between them. CDR3 sequence reads: CASSQVQGFGYTF. CDR3 bases: TGTGCCAGCAGCCAAGTACAGGGATTTGGCTACACCTTC.

This chain joins TRBV6-6 and TRBJ2-7; D unclear. With 0 bases removed from V and 1 base from J, the gap between germline ends came to 13 bases. The germline gives CDR1 MNHNY, CDR2 SVGAGI (reference sequence). The CDR3 runs to 16 residues. In DNA, the CDR3 is TGTGCCAGCAGTTACTCGCAGGCCCAGCGATCCTACGAGCAGTACTTC. Protein product: CASSYSQAQRSYEQYF.

The chain is built from TRBV5-1 and TRBJ1-1, with D unresolved. V lost 2 bases and J 1 base, leaving 6 bases between the germline ends. Per the germline V gene, CDR1 is SGHRS and CDR2 is YFSETQ. CDR3 length: 13 amino acids. This chain's CDR3 is CASSLRENTEAFF. The CDR3 nucleotides read TGCGCCAGCAGCTTACGAGAGAACACTGAAGCTTTCTTT.